This entry lists 25 T cell receptor beta chains sequenced from one sample in a study of shared clonotypes between healthy human individuals. Generated by immunoSEQ multiplex PCR, the TCRdb table keeps only in-frame clones and is missing some. The data hold about 1 million clones, with 65% to 75% observed a single time. The sequenced sample consisted of memory CD4+ T cells sorted from blood. Regarding subset: CD45RA-negative fraction. These TCRs come from a man aged 18-30 years in good health.

This chain uses TRBV19 with TRBJ1-1, with D hard to call. The germline V gene has CDR1 LNHDA and CDR2 SQIVND (reference sequence). With 6 bases removed from V and 2 bases from J, the gap between germline ends came to 16 bases. This CDR3 spans 15 amino acids. The CDR3 sequence is CASRSSGGINTEAFF. DNA for the CDR3: TGTGCCAGTAGGTCCTCGGGCGGAATAAACACTGAAGCTTTCTTT. Together with reference TRBV19 and TRBJ1-1, the CDR3 gives the full variable domain: DGGITQSPKYLFRKEGQNVTLSCEQNLNHDAMYWYRQDPGQGLRLIYYSQIVNDFQKGDIAEGYSVSREKKESFPLTVTSAQKNPTAFYLCASRSSGGINTEAFFGQGTRLTVV.

The rearrangement uses TRBV7-9 and TRBJ1-6, with 7 bases identical to TRBD1. CDR1 and CDR2 from the germline V gene are SEHNR and FQNEAQ (reference sequence). The CDR3 length is 14 residues. V lost 3 bases and J lost 10; bases outside the gene matches: 6. This chain's CDR3 is CASSFTGAVSPLHF. The CDR3 DNA sequence: TGTGCCAGCAGCTTTACAGGGGCGGTATCACCCCTCCACTTT.

The V gene is TRBV18, the J gene TRBJ1-3; no clear D gene. V lost 6 bases to trimming and J lost 0 bases, with 12 bases between them. The CDR3 consists of 15 residues. Germline V CDR1 and CDR2: KGHSH, LQKENI. The chain's CDR3 is CASSKAGSSGNTIYF. Here the CDR3 DNA reads TGTGCCAGCTCGAAGGCTGGTTCCTCTGGAAACACCATATATTTT.

This clone appeared a single time. The chain recombines TRBV10-3 with TRBJ2-3; 7 nucleotides line up with TRBD2. Losses at the gene ends were 8 bases for V and 2 bases for J; bases not matched to a gene: 4. The CDR3 is 13 amino acids. CDR1 and CDR2 (germline): ENHRY, SYGVKD. CDR3 in amino acids: CAIGGGNTDTQYF. The CDR3 DNA follows: TGTGCCATCGGGGGGGGGAACACAGATACGCAGTATTTT.

This clone was recorded a few times. The chain has TRBV11-2 and TRBJ1-2, with D perhaps TRBD1 (5 bases). Trimming cost V 5 bases and J 4 bases, with 14 bases left between them. The CDR3 covers 14 residues. CDR1 and CDR2 (germline): SGHAT, FQNNGV. CDR3 nucleotide sequence: TGTGCCAGCAGCCCGACAGCCCACGGCTATGGCTACACCTTC. Amino acids: CASSPTAHGYGYTF.

The V gene is TRBV7-2, the J gene TRBJ2-7, with D hard to call. This CDR3 contains 14 residues. Looked up from germline, CDR1 is SGHTA and CDR2 is FQGNSA. V was clipped by 2 bases and J by 4 bases, with 12 bases between them. CDR3 nucleotides: TGTGCCAGCAGCTTAAGTGGGTACCTGTACGAGCAGTACTTC. Its protein is CASSLSGYLYEQYF.

Concerning this clone itself: Other DNA sequences within the sample encode an identical CDR3. The J gene is TRBJ2-7, the V gene TRBV2, with TRBD1 matching over 8 bases. Germline CDR1 and CDR2: SNHLY and FYNNEI. With 8 bases clipped from V and 5 bases from J, the junction kept 11 bases outside the gene matches. The CDR3 is made up of 14 amino acids. The CDR3 DNA reads as TGTGCCAGCCGTGGACAGGGCCAAGGCCACGAGCAGTACTTC. Translated: CASRGQGQGHEQYF.

This clone was observed a few times. The chain uses TRBV29-1 and TRBJ1-5; tentative D call: TRBD1 (5 bases). Trimming removed 4 bases at V and 0 bases at J, with 13 bases between. The CDR3 is made up of 15 amino acids. Germline V gives CDR1 SQVTM, CDR2 ANQGSEA. The CDR3 DNA sequence: TGCAGCGTTGCGGTTGGGGCCGGTAGCAATCAGCCCCAGCATTTT. Its protein product is CSVAVGAGSNQPQHF.

The J gene is TRBJ2-7, the V gene TRBV6-1; D possibly corresponds to TRBD2 (5 bases). V dropped 0 bases and J dropped 10 bases, with 13 bases sitting between them. This CDR3 has 13 amino acids. Looked up from germline, CDR1 is MNHNS and CDR2 is SASEGT. The CDR3 protein is CASSEAFSREQYF. The CDR3 nucleotides read TGTGCCAGCAGTGAAGCGTTTTCGAGGGAACAGTACTTC.

The chain recombines TRBV5-1 with TRBJ2-7; D gene uncertain. Germline V gene data show CDR1 as SGHRS and CDR2 as YFSETQ. V lost 6 bases, J lost 6 bases, and 10 bases lay in between. There are 11 residues in the CDR3. The CDR3 coding sequence is TGCGCCAGCACCGACGGTGCCGAGCAGTACTTC. It yields the protein CASTDGAEQYF.

The chain joins TRBV27 to TRBJ1-1; the match to TRBD1 covers 7 bases. Germline values: CDR1 MNHEY, CDR2 SMNVEV (reference sequence). J gave up 4 bases and V 3 bases, and 5 bases lay outside the gene matches. The CDR3 is made up of 14 amino acids. CDR3 amino acids: CASSFSQGFTEAFF. CDR3 nucleotides: TGTGCCAGCAGTTTTTCACAGGGGTTCACTGAAGCTTTCTTT.

This chain links TRBV21-1 with TRBJ2-5. TRBV21-1 is annotated as a pseudogene. The CDR3 covers 13 residues. The CDR3 region has the DNA TGTGCCTGGGGATCTTCAGGCACCAAGACCCAGTACTTC. Its translation: CAWGSSGTKTQYF.

Note on this clone: Other DNA sequences in this sample translate to the same CDR3. This rearrangement joins TRBV28 to TRBJ1-2; 8 bases line up with TRBD1. Per the germline V gene, CDR1 is MDHEN and CDR2 is SYDVKM. The J segment lost 4 bases and the V segment lost 7 bases, leaving 5 bases of the junction unmatched. The CDR3 is 13 amino acids. The CDR3: CASTGGQGYGYTF. The CDR3 DNA reads as TGTGCCAGCACAGGGGGCCAGGGCTATGGCTACACCTTC.

The CDR3 DNA follows: TGTGCCAGCAGTTACCTAGGGACCCAGTACTTC. This sequence encodes CASSYLGTQYF. This chain uses TRBV6-5 with TRBJ2-5; D remains ambiguous. CDR1 MNHEY and CDR2 SVGAGI come from the germline V gene. CDR3 length: 11 amino acids. V was cut by 2 bases and J by 7 bases, with 5 bases left in between.

The chain carries TRBV19 and TRBJ2-1; TRBD2 aligns across 9 bases. With V trimmed by 4 bases and J by 7 bases, 8 bases remained unmatched. Looked up from germline, CDR1 is LNHDA and CDR2 is SQIVND (reference sequence). The CDR3 is made up of 15 amino acids. In DNA form, the CDR3 reads TGTGCCAGTAGTAGCCTGAGCGGGGGGCAGAATGAGCAGTTCTTC. This codes for CASSSLSGGQNEQFF.

This sequence joins TRBV7-2 and TRBJ2-1; D perhaps matches TRBD2 (6 bases). V lost 0 bases and J 8 bases, leaving 11 bases between the germline ends. Germline loops: CDR1 SGHTA, CDR2 FQGNSA. CDR3 length equals 14 residues. The CDR3 sequence is CASSLAGGIDEQFF. In DNA, the CDR3 is TGTGCCAGCAGCTTAGCGGGAGGAATCGATGAGCAGTTCTTC.

J is TRBJ2-6 and V is TRBV5-1; no clear D gene. V shed 3 bases and J shed 0 bases, with 13 bases lying between them. The germline CDR1 and CDR2 sequences are SGHRS and YFSETQ. There are 17 residues in the CDR3. The CDR3 region is CASSSSLMNSGANVLTF. CDR3 in DNA: TGCGCCAGCAGCTCCTCGCTTATGAACTCTGGGGCCAACGTCCTGACTTTC. Looking up the rest from reference TRBV5-1 and TRBJ2-6 gives the full variable domain: KAGVTQTPRYLIKTRGQQVTLSCSPISGHRSVSWYQQTPGQGLQFLFEYFSETQRNKGNFPGRFSGRQFSNSRSEMNVSTLELGDSALYLCASSSSLMNSGANVLTFGAGSRLTVL.

The table lists this clone with a few counts. This sequence joins TRBV30 and TRBJ1-4; D is possibly TRBD1 (5 bases). CDR3 length equals 14 residues. Germline CDR1 GTSNPN, CDR2 SVGIG (reference sequence). The V gene lost 2 bases and the J gene lost 5 bases, with 12 bases spanning the gap. In DNA form, the CDR3 reads TGTGCCTGGAGTACCTGGGGCAGAAATGAAAAACTGTTTTTT. Protein product: CAWSTWGRNEKLFF.

A remark on this clone: At one of its ends the junction is not consistent with the germline gene, which may arise from a read error. V is TRBV6-1 and J is TRBJ2-7, with a weak D call TRBD1 (6 bases). The CDR3 extends over 14 amino acids. Germline CDR1 is MNHNS and CDR2 is SASEGT. The CDR3 DNA reads TGTGCCAGCAGGGAAGGACAGACCTCCTACGAGCAGTACTTC. Translating gives CASREGQTSYEQYF.

The chain uses TRBV18 and TRBJ1-2; 7 bases fit TRBD1. The CDR3 extends over 13 amino acids. V lost 3 bases, J lost 6 bases, and 4 bases stayed unmatched. The germline CDR1 and CDR2 sequences are KGHSH and LQKENI. The CDR3 DNA reads as TGTGCCAGCTCACCGAATCAGGGGGATGGCTACACCTTC. Its protein product is CASSPNQGDGYTF.

The chain is built from TRBV27 and TRBJ1-4, with unresolved D. The CDR3 contains 14 residues. Germline loops: CDR1 MNHEY, CDR2 SMNVEV (reference sequence). Trimming took 6 bases from V and 0 from J, leaving 8 bases between them. CDR3 sequence: CASRETPTNEKLFF. In nucleotides, the CDR3 is TGTGCCAGCAGGGAGACACCAACTAATGAAAAACTGTTTTTT.

The chain combines TRBV27 with TRBJ1-1; the D is unclear. The CDR3 contains 14 residues. Germline loops: CDR1 MNHEY, CDR2 SMNVEV (reference sequence). Trimming cost V 3 bases and J 1 base, with 9 bases left between them. The CDR3 is CASSLERRNTEAFF. CDR3 nucleotide sequence: TGTGCCAGCAGTTTGGAAAGGAGGAACACTGAAGCTTTCTTT.

This chain links TRBV15 with TRBJ2-2; TRBD1 matches at 7 bases. Unmatched junction bases numbered 3, after V lost 1 base and J lost 1 base. The CDR3 is 16 amino acids. Germline loops: CDR1 LNHNV, CDR2 YYDKDF (reference sequence). CDR3 protein: CATSRAGTVNTGELFF. CDR3 nucleotide sequence: TGTGCCACCAGCAGAGCCGGGACAGTGAACACCGGGGAGCTGTTTTTT.

The chain carries TRBV5-4 and TRBJ1-2, with D perhaps TRBD1 (5 bases). V was clipped by 1 base and J by 4 bases, with 11 bases between them. The CDR3 contains 14 residues. The V gene's germline CDR1 is SGHNT and CDR2 YYREEE (reference sequence). The CDR3, as DNA: TGTGCCAGCAGCTTGAATCAGGGACTCTATGGCTACACCTTC. It specifies CASSLNQGLYGYTF.

The CDR3 nucleotides read TGCGCCAGCGCGGGGAGTGCCGCAGATACGCAGTATTTT. Translating gives CASAGSAADTQYF. V usage is TRBV5-1 and J usage is TRBJ2-3, with D possibly being TRBD2 (6 bases). This CDR3 region has 13 residues. V lost 7 bases and J 4 bases, leaving 13 bases between the germline ends. The germline V gene encodes CDR1 SGHRS and CDR2 YFSETQ.